This T cell receptor beta chain was retrieved from a study of spatial heterogeneity in lung cancer. Turning to the study itself: Detected sequences consistently included more beta-chain ones than alpha-chain ones. TCR and UMI combinations that were unique each appeared, on average, more than ten times in raw reads.

V lost 6 bases to trimming and J lost 1 base; unmatched junction nucleotides: 6. The CDR3 consists of 15 residues. The germline CDR1 and CDR2 sequences are SNHLY and FYNNEI. All TCR cDNA molecules were individually tagged with a unique molecular identifier. MiXCR was run by TCRdb on the 5' RACE reads, yielding one entry per CDR3 protein. This sample has approximately 52,000 distinct CDR3 sequences; around 6.7% occur once, and the top ten carry approximately 2.9%. Sample time point: sample taken at primary tumor resection. Sequencing of whole RNA from tumor, nontumor lung or frozen PBMC involved no sorting. There were roughly 72 donors, all of them untreated patients with early-stage non-small cell lung cancer.

Sequenced material: PBMCs, taken at surgery. The rearrangement uses TRBV2 and TRBJ1-1, with 9 nucleotides matching TRBD1. The clonotype was recovered from a female donor with early-stage non-small cell lung cancer. The CDR3 reads CASRPTQGANTEAFF. The CDR3 nucleotides read TGTGCCAGCAGACCCACACAGGGGGCGAACACTGAAGCTTTCTTT.